The 27 T cell receptor beta chains below all came from one sample that was sequenced in a study of control samples from healthy donors and cancer patients. Produced via immunoSEQ multiplex PCR; TCRdb's table is partial and in-frame only. The repertoire holds 90,000 to 140,000 clones, under 90% seen once, with around 13% in the top ten. Specimen: blood. Receptor source: a woman aged 45 to 65 in good health.

This chain links TRBV29-1 with TRBJ2-5; tentative D call: TRBD1 (6 bases). This CDR3 is built from 14 residues. V was cut by 4 bases and J by 5 bases, with 17 bases left in between. CDR1 is SQVTM and CDR2 is ANQGSEA in the germline V gene. The CDR3 DNA follows: TGCAGCGTTGGGAGGCCAGGGGCGCCGGAGACCCAGTACTTC. Its translation is CSVGRPGAPETQYF.

This chain connects TRBV30 to TRBJ1-1; D gene ambiguous. CDR1 is GTSNPN, CDR2 SVGIG, per germline (reference sequence). V lost 0 bases to trimming and J lost 4 bases, with 12 bases between them. CDR3 length equals 14 residues. The CDR3 spells CAWSVIQKGTEAFF. CDR3 DNA sequence: TGTGCCTGGAGTGTAATCCAAAAGGGCACTGAAGCTTTCTTT.

J is TRBJ2-1 and V is TRBV6-2 or TRBV6-3; TRBD1 might be the D (6 bases). The CDR3 spans 13 residues. Trimming took 4 bases from V and 5 from J, leaving 9 bases between them. Per germline, CDR1 MNHEY and CDR2 SVGEGT. The chain's CDR3 is CASSSDSNNEQFF. DNA of the CDR3: TGTGCCAGCAGTTCGGACAGTAACAATGAGCAGTTCTTC.

The rearrangement joins TRBV19 to TRBJ2-7, with 9 bases aligning to TRBD1. The CDR3 contains 14 residues. CDR1 and CDR2 from the germline V gene are LNHDA and SQIVND (reference sequence). V shed 6 bases, J shed 2 bases, and the junction held 5 bases outside the gene matches. The CDR3 bases are TGTGCCAGTAGCCCGGGACAGGGCCCCTACGAGCAGTACTTC. Amino acids: CASSPGQGPYEQYF.

This clone was observed a handful of times. The gene calls are TRBV12-2 and TRBJ1-4; the D call TRBD1 from the table was never checked on the DNA. TRBV12-2 is designated a pseudogene. The CDR3 has 14 residues. The CDR3 DNA reads as TGTGCAAGTCGCTGCAGGGGGCATCACGGAAAACTGTTTTTT. Its translation is CASRCRGHHGKLFF.

Remarks on this clone: A read error may produce the germline difference seen at one junction end. This chain links TRBV11-2 with TRBJ2-5; perhaps TRBD2 as D (5 bases). Looked up from germline, CDR1 is SGHAT and CDR2 is FQNNGV. The CDR3 loop spans 14 amino acids. The DNA of the CDR3 is TGTGCCAGCAGTTTAGCCTCTAGCCTGGAGACCCAGTACTTC. It specifies CASSLASSLETQYF.

This clone was recorded only once. The chain recombines TRBV2 with TRBJ1-2; TRBD1 might be the D (5 bases). The CDR3 sequence is 14 residues long. In germline, CDR1 is SNHLY, CDR2 FYNNEI. Trimming shortened V by 1 base and J by 2 bases, and 8 bases separated the two germline ends. CDR3 nucleotide sequence: TGTGCCAGCAGTGAAGGGACACTGAACTATGGCTACACCTTC. Protein sequence: CASSEGTLNYGYTF.

The chain is built from TRBV6-5 and TRBJ1-1; D is possibly TRBD1 (5 bases). The CDR3 runs to 14 residues. From germline, CDR1 is MNHEY and CDR2 SVGAGI. V was shortened by 4 bases and J by 2 bases, with 11 bases between the two germline ends. CDR3 sequence: CASSFEGVNTEAFF. CDR3 in DNA: TGTGCCAGCAGTTTTGAAGGGGTAAACACTGAAGCTTTCTTT.

V is TRBV19 and J is TRBJ1-2, with a possible D match to TRBD1 (5 bases). The V end lost 6 bases, the J end lost 0 bases, and 20 bases lay between the germline ends. The CDR3 sequence is 17 residues long. Germline lookup yields CDR1 LNHDA and CDR2 SQIVND (reference sequence). The CDR3 DNA sequence: TGTGCCAGTAGGGGTGGGGCAGCCGACAGTTCTAACTATGGCTACACCTTC. This codes for CASRGGAADSSNYGYTF.

The rearrangement links TRBV11-3 to TRBJ1-1; weak D call: TRBD1 (6 bases). Germline V gene data show CDR1 as SGHNT and CDR2 as YENEEA. V was shortened by 4 bases and J by 2 bases, with 17 bases between the two germline ends. The CDR3 totals 16 residues. CDR3: CASSSGGAGSNTEAFF. Written as DNA, the CDR3 is TGTGCCAGCAGCTCCGGGGGGGCAGGGAGTAACACTGAAGCTTTCTTT.

V gene TRBV4-2 combines with J gene TRBJ2-3, with TRBD2 matching over 11 bases. V was clipped by 5 bases and J by 4 bases; unmatched bases: 5. The CDR3 has 15 amino acids. Germline V gene sequence: CDR1 LGHNA, CDR2 YNFKEQ. The DNA for the CDR3 is TGTGCCAGCAGCGATAGCGGGGGGGAGGCAGATACGCAGTATTTT. This sequence encodes CASSDSGGEADTQYF.

The genes are TRBV3-1 (or the pseudogene TRBV3-2) and TRBJ2-3, with D hard to call. V was clipped by 0 bases and J by 1 base, with 8 bases between them. CDR1 LGHDT and CDR2 YNNKEL come from the germline V gene (reference sequence). The CDR3 sequence is 15 residues long. The CDR3: CASSQDLVRTDTQYF. CDR3 bases: TGTGCCAGCAGCCAAGATTTGGTCCGCACAGATACGCAGTATTTT.

For the CDR3, the DNA is TGTGCCAGCAGCTTAAACCGCCGGAGTGCGGGAAACACCATATATTTT. Translated, it gives CASSLNRRSAGNTIYF. The chain is built from TRBV7-2 and TRBJ1-3; D is unclear. CDR1 and CDR2 (germline): SGHTA, FQGNSA. V dropped 2 bases and J dropped 4 bases, with 15 bases sitting between them. The CDR3 length is 16 residues.

J is TRBJ1-6 and V is TRBV18; 9 bases align to TRBD1. Germline V CDR1 and CDR2: KGHSH, LQKENI. The CDR3 contains 15 residues. With V trimmed by 3 bases and J by 8 bases, 5 bases remained unmatched. The CDR3 spells CASSPQTGGDSPLHF. Written as DNA, the CDR3 is TGTGCCAGCTCACCCCAGACAGGGGGAGATTCACCCCTCCACTTT.

The rearrangement uses TRBV12-3 or TRBV12-4 and TRBJ2-2; D call uncertain. The V end was cut by 3 bases, the J end by 4 bases, with 6 bases between. The CDR3 covers 13 residues. The CDR3 spells CASSFFRTGELFF. In nucleotides, the CDR3 is TGTGCCAGCAGTTTTTTCCGCACCGGGGAGCTGTTTTTT.

This chain uses TRBV7-8 with TRBJ2-2, with 8 nucleotides matching TRBD1. Germline CDR1 SGHVS, CDR2 FQNEAQ. This CDR3 contains 16 residues. V trimming: 4 bases; J trimming: 5 bases; junction bases outside the gene matches: 9. CDR3 region: CASSSAGTGRTGELFF. The CDR3 DNA reads as TGTGCCAGCAGCTCAGCAGGGACAGGAAGAACCGGGGAGCTGTTTTTT.

The chain couples TRBV2 to TRBJ1-3, with D uncertain. With 6 bases removed from V and 4 bases from J, the gap between germline ends came to 4 bases. The CDR3 is 11 residues long. Germline CDR1 SNHLY, CDR2 FYNNEI. CDR3 DNA: TGTGCCAGCAGAGGGGGAAACACCATATATTTT. Its translation: CASRGGNTIYF.

V usage is TRBV27 and J usage is TRBJ2-5; 7 positions match TRBD2. The germline CDR1 and CDR2 sequences are MNHEY and SMNVEV (reference sequence). CDR3 size: 13 residues. The J segment lost 5 bases and the V segment lost 10 bases, leaving 10 bases of the junction unmatched. CDR3 DNA: TGTGCCACCAGAAAGTGGGACTATGAGACCCAGTACTTC. As protein: CATRKWDYETQYF.

This chain joins TRBV3-1 (or the pseudogene TRBV3-2) and TRBJ2-7; D remains unclear. V was shortened by 1 base and J by 6 bases, with 16 bases between the two germline ends. From germline, CDR1 is LGHDT and CDR2 YNNKEL (reference sequence). CDR3 length equals 15 residues. The CDR3 spells CASSQASSGLVEQYF. CDR3 nucleotide sequence: TGTGCCAGCAGCCAAGCATCTTCTGGTCTGGTCGAGCAGTACTTC.

The J gene is TRBJ1-5, the V gene TRBV28; TRBD1 is a possible D gene (6 bases). Per germline, CDR1 MDHEN and CDR2 SYDVKM. CDR3 length: 15 residues. V dropped 1 base and J dropped 7 bases, with 14 bases sitting between them. CDR3 residues: CASSLFGSGTQPQHF. The CDR3, as DNA: TGTGCCAGCAGTTTATTCGGTTCAGGGACACAGCCCCAGCATTTT. Full variable domain (outside the CDR3, taken from reference TRBV28 and TRBJ1-5): DVKVTQSSRYLVKRTGEKVFLECVQDMDHENMFWYRQDPGLGLRLIYFSYDVKMKEKGDIPEGYSVSREKKERFSLILESASTNQTSMYLCASSLFGSGTQPQHFGDGTRLSIL.

In regard to this clone: Different DNA sequences within this sample yield the same CDR3. The chain uses TRBV6-2 or TRBV6-3 and TRBJ1-5, with D possibly matching TRBD1 (6 bases). CDR3 length: 14 amino acids. CDR1 and CDR2 (germline): MNHEY, SVGEGT. V lost 5 bases and J 5 bases, leaving 13 bases between the germline ends. CDR3 region: CASSRGQTYQPQHF. DNA for the CDR3: TGTGCCAGCAGTCGCGGACAGACCTATCAGCCCCAGCATTTT.

This chain links TRBV28 with TRBJ1-1; D gene uncertain. V was trimmed by 7 bases and J by 1 base, leaving 13 bases between them. Germline V gene data show CDR1 as MDHEN and CDR2 as SYDVKM. This CDR3 is built from 14 residues. In nucleotides, the CDR3 is TGTGCCAGCATTACCTCGGGAGAGAACACTGAAGCTTTCTTT. It is translated as CASITSGENTEAFF.

The chain carries TRBV24-1 and TRBJ2-3; no clear D gene. This CDR3 contains 12 residues. V lost 10 bases, J lost 4 bases, and 11 bases lay in between. CDR1 is KGHDR and CDR2 is SFDVKD in the germline V gene. CDR3 sequence (DNA): TGTGCCACAGGCACACCCGCAGATACGCAGTATTTT. It encodes CATGTPADTQYF.

This clone occurred a few times. The chain uses TRBV19 and TRBJ2-2; tentatively, D is TRBD2 (5 bases). Trimming removed 8 bases from V and 4 bases from J, with 20 bases in between. The CDR3 consists of 16 residues. Looked up from germline, CDR1 is LNHDA and CDR2 is SQIVND (reference sequence). The CDR3: CASSLITPRGTGELFF. DNA for the CDR3: TGTGCCAGTTCCCTAATAACACCTCGGGGCACCGGGGAGCTGTTTTTT. The full variable domain, completed using reference TRBV19 and TRBJ2-2, is DGGITQSPKYLFRKEGQNVTLSCEQNLNHDAMYWYRQDPGQGLRLIYYSQIVNDFQKGDIAEGYSVSREKKESFPLTVTSAQKNPTAFYLCASSLITPRGTGELFFGEGSRLTVL.

The chain couples TRBV19 to TRBJ2-1; 8 positions agree with TRBD2. Trimming removed 3 bases from V and 2 bases from J; junction bases left unmatched: 6. The CDR3 is 16 amino acids. The V gene's germline CDR1 is LNHDA and CDR2 SQIVND (reference sequence). In DNA, the CDR3 is TGTGCCAGTAGTATCGGGGGGGGCTTCGCCTACAATGAGCAGTTCTTC. It encodes CASSIGGGFAYNEQFF.

The V gene is TRBV3-1 (or the pseudogene TRBV3-2), the J gene TRBJ1-2; D might be TRBD1 (6 bases). Germline V CDR1 and CDR2: LGHDT, YNNKEL (reference sequence). This CDR3 is built from 16 residues. V was shortened by 1 base and J by 7 bases, with 19 bases between the two germline ends. As DNA, the CDR3 is TGTGCCAGCAGCCAAGGAGACCCAAGGGGGTCGGCTGGCTACACCTTC. Protein: CASSQGDPRGSAGYTF.

On this clone: One junction end disagrees with the germline gene, perhaps due to a read error. The rearrangement links TRBV7-7 to TRBJ2-5; a possible D gene is TRBD2 (6 bases). The CDR3 contains 15 residues. Germline values: CDR1 SSHAT, CDR2 FNYEAQ (reference sequence). CDR3 sequence (DNA): TGTGCTAGCAGCTTGGGAGACACCGCGGGGGAGACCCAGTACTTC. Amino acid sequence: CASSLGDTAGETQYF.